The text below deals with one T cell receptor beta chain. There is no known antigen for this receptor. No much larger clone exists at a distance of one base, and base qualities are not known. This sample is part of a study of patients and donors after allogeneic stem cell transplantation (TCRdb year 2020). The library was prepared using RT-PCR. Sequencing took place on a NextSeq 550. TCRdb's own reprocessing of the public reads used fastp at Q25 and MiXCR and kept productive beta chains. Under each unique CDR3 protein, matching rows form one entry showing the most common genes and DNA. Recorded for this sample are hundreds of thousands of distinct CDR3 sequences; more than 15% of them occurred a single time. The top ten constitute 6.5% to 7.5% of the sample. Reading from cysteine to phenylalanine, the CDR3 counts 16 amino acids. The retained sequence is limited to the CDR3, 48 bases, with the frame set at the first base. V is cut back by 5 bases and J by 4 bases, with 13 bases in the junction unmatched.

Recombination linked TRBV12-3 or TRBV12-4 to TRBJ2-7, with TRBD1 matching 8 junction bases. The source material was blood, either unsorted or a sorted T cell fraction (not recorded which). This receptor was identified in a human donor who was either an allogeneic HSCT recipient or a stem cell or donor lymphocyte infusion donor (not recorded which). It is not recorded whose cells these are; they may come from a transplant donor. The DNA sequence follows: TGTGCCAGCAGTGCAGACAGGGGAACGGGCAAATACGAGCAGTACTTC. It specifies CASSADRGTGKYEQYF.